This record concerns one T cell receptor beta chain sequence. Per the original data handling: The authors estimated nucleated cell counts from reference gene primer amplification. TCRdb's table, derived via immunoSEQ multiplex PCR, lists solely in-frame clones and lacks some. The DNA gave D and trimming, while V, J and clone size come from that table. The sample contains 60,000 to 70,000 clones, approximately 84% of which appear only once. This entry comes from a study of blood T cell repertoires in COVID-19. Study overall: Acute-phase and convalescent COVID-19 samples originated in the United States, Italy and Spain. The analysed material was cDNA or gDNA that came from T cells, B-cell-depleted T cells, or PBMCs.

V was trimmed by 3 bases and J by 2 bases, leaving 12 bases between them. The CDR3 extends over 15 amino acids. Germline V gene lookup returns CDR1 SGHRS and CDR2 YFSETQ. This TCR was sampled from a man aged 45-65 years with active COVID-19. The sample consisted of peripheral blood. The chain carries TRBV5-1 and TRBJ2-1; D may be TRBD1 (6 bases). CDR3 bases: TGCGCCAGCAGCTCTACAGGGTCCCCCTACAATGAGCAGTTCTTC. This encodes CASSSTGSPYNEQFF.